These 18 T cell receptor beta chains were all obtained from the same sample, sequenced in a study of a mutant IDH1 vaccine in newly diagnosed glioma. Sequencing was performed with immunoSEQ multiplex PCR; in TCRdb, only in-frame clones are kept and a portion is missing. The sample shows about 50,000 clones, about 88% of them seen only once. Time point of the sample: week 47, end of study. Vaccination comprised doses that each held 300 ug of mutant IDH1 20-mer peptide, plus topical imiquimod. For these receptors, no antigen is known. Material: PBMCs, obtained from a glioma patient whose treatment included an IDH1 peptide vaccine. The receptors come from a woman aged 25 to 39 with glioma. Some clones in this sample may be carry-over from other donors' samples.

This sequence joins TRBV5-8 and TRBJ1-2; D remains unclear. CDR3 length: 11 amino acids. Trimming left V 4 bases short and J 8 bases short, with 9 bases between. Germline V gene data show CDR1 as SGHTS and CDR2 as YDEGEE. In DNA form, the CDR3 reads TGTGCCAGCAGCCCGGACGGGGGCTACACCTTC. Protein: CASSPDGGYTF.

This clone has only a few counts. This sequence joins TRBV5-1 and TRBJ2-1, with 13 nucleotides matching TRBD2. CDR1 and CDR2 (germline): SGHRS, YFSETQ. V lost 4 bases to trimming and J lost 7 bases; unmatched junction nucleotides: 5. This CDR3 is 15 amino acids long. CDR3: CASSGGLAGENEQFF. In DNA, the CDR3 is TGCGCCAGCAGCGGAGGACTAGCGGGAGAGAATGAGCAGTTCTTC.

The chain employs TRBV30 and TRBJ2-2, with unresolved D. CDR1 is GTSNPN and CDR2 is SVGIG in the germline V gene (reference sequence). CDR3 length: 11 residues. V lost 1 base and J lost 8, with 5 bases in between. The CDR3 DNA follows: TGTGCCTGGAGTGCCAGGGGGGAGCTGTTTTTT. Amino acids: CAWSARGELFF.

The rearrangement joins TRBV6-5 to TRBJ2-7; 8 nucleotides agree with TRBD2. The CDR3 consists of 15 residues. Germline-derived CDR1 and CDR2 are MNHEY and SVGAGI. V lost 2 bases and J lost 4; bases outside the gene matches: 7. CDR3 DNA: TGTGCCAGCAGTTACCGGGGGGGCCCTGGGTACGAGCAGTACTTC. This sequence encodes CASSYRGGPGYEQYF.

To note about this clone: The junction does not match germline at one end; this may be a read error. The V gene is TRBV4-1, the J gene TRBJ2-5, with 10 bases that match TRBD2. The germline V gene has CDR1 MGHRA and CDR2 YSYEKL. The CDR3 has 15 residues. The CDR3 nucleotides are TGCGCCAGCAGCAAAGAGGTAGCGGGAGGAGAGACCCAGTACTTC. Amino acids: CASSKEVAGGETQYF.

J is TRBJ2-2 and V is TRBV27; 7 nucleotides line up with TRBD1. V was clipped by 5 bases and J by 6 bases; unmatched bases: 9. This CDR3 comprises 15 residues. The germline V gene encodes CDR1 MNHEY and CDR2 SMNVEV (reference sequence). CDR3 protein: CASSRDRVDAGELFF. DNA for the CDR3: TGTGCCAGCAGTCGCGACAGGGTCGACGCCGGGGAGCTGTTTTTT.

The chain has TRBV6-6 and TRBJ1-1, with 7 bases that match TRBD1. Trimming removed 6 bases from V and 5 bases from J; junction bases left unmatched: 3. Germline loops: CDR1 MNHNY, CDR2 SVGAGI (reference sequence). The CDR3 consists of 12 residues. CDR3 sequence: CASRYRGTEAFF. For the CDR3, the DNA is TGTGCCAGCAGGTACAGGGGAACTGAAGCTTTCTTT.

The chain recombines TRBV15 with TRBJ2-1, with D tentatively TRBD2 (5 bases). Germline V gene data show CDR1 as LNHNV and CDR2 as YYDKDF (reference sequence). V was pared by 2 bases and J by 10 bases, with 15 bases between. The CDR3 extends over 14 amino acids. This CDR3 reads CATSRRSLALEQFF. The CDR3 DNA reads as TGTGCCACCAGCAGACGATCTCTAGCCCTAGAGCAGTTCTTC. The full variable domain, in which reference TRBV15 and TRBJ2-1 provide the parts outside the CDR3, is DAMVIQNPRYQVTQFGKPVTLSCSQTLNHNVMYWYQQKSSQAPKLLFHYYDKDFNNEADTPDNFQSRRPNTSFCFLDIRSPGLGDTAMYLCATSRRSLALEQFFGPGTRLTVL.

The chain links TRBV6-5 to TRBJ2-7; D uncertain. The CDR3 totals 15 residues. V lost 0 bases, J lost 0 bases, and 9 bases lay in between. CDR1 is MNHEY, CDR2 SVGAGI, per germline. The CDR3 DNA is TGTGCCAGCAGTTACTCGAGTCAGAGCTCCTACGAGCAGTACTTC. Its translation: CASSYSSQSSYEQYF.

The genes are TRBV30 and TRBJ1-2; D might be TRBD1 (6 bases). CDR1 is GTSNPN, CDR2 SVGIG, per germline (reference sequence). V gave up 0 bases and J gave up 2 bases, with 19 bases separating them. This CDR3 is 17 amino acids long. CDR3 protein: CAWSVERGHSANYGYTF. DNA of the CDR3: TGTGCCTGGAGTGTAGAACGGGGACACAGCGCCAACTATGGCTACACCTTC.

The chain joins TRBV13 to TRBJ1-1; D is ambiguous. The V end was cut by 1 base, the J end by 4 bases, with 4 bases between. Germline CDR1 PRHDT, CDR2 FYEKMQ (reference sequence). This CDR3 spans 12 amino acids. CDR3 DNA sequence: TGTGCCAGCAGCTTAGTCGCCACTGAAGCTTTCTTT. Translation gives CASSLVATEAFF.

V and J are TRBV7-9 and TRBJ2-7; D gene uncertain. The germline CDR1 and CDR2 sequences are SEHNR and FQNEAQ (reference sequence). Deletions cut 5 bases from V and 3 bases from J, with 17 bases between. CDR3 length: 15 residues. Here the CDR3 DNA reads TGTGCCAGCAGCCCTACTGGATGGGTAGGCTACGAGCAGTACTTC. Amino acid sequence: CASSPTGWVGYEQYF.

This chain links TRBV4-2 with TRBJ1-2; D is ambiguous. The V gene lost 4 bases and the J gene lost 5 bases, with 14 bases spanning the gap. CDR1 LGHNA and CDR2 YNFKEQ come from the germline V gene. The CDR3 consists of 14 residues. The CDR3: CASSPRTARYGYTF. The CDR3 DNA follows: TGTGCCAGCAGCCCCCGGACCGCCCGGTATGGCTACACCTTC.

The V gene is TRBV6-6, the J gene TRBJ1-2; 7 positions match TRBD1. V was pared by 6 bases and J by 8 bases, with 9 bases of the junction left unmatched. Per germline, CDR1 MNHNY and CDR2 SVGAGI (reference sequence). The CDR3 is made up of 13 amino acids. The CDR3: CASRTGRSRGYTF. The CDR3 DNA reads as TGTGCCAGCAGGACAGGGCGGTCGCGAGGCTACACCTTC.

Written as DNA, the CDR3 is TGTGCCAGCAGTGGGGGGCCCGGACAGGGGAGGAACGAGCAGTACTTC. Translated: CASSGGPGQGRNEQYF. This chain connects TRBV9 to TRBJ2-7; 9 nucleotides align to TRBD1. Germline V gene sequence: CDR1 SGDLS, CDR2 YYNGEE. The CDR3 is made up of 16 amino acids. V trimming: 5 bases; J trimming: 5 bases; junction bases outside the gene matches: 14.

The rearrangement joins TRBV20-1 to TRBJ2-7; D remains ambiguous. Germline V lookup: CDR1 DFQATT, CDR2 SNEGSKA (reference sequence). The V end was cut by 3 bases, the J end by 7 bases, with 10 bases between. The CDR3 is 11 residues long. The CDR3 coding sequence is TGCAGTGCTAGGACCCGGCGGGAGCAGTACTTC. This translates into CSARTRREQYF.

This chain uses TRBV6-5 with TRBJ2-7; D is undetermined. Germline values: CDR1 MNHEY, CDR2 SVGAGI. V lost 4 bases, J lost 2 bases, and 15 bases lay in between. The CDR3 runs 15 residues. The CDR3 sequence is CASSFAAVPTYEQYF. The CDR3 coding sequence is TGTGCCAGCAGTTTCGCAGCCGTCCCCACCTACGAGCAGTACTTC.

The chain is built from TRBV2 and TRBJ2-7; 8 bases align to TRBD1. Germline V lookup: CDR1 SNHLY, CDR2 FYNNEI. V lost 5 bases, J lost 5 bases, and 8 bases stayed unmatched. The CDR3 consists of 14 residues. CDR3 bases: TGTGCCAGCAGTCTCAGGGGGCCTTCCCACGAGCAGTACTTC. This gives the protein CASSLRGPSHEQYF.